Included here is one TCR beta chain sequence, with context. This table comes from immunoSEQ multiplex PCR, and its TCRdb copy is limited to in-frame clones, with some not included. This sample yields tens of thousands of clones, of which roughly 85% are seen a single time; approximately 3.6% belongs to the top ten. This sample's time point: after neoadjuvant nivolumab, at surgical resection. This sample stems from a study of neoadjuvant anti-PD-1 for oral cavity cancer. The V gene lost 7 bases and the J gene lost 3 bases, with 22 bases spanning the gap. The CDR3 contains 16 residues. The sample consisted of PBMCs, taken after nivolumab (anti-PD-1) treatment. This receptor was identified in a person aged 35-80 years with oral cavity squamous cell carcinoma. This chain connects TRBV23-1 to TRBJ2-7; D could derive from TRBD1 or TRBD2 (5 bases each). TRBV23-1 is reported as an ORF; its role is uncertain. The CDR3 DNA is TGCGCCAGCATTTATAACCGGGACCTTCGGGACTACGAGCAGTACTTC. It yields the protein CASIYNRDLRDYEQYF.